This T cell receptor beta chain was found in a study of T cell changes during pregnancy in multiple sclerosis. Germline trimming cut 1 base from V and 1 base from J; bases unmatched to any gene: 2. The CDR3 runs to 15 residues. CDR1 is SGHRS, CDR2 YFSETQ, per germline. This clone appeared a single time. Data came from immunoSEQ multiplex PCR; TCRdb stores just in-frame clones and leaves some out. The table has about 93,000 clones, approximately 92% seen once; the top ten hold about 2%. The receptor was isolated from a female donor with multiple sclerosis, enrolled in a pregnancy study. This chain joins TRBV5-1 and TRBJ2-7, with 10 bases matching TRBD2. The specimen comprised peripheral blood, sampled after pregnancy. CDR3 sequence reads: CASSLRLAGSYEQYF. The CDR3 nucleotides are TGCGCCAGCAGCTTGAGACTAGCGGGTTCCTACGAGCAGTACTTC.